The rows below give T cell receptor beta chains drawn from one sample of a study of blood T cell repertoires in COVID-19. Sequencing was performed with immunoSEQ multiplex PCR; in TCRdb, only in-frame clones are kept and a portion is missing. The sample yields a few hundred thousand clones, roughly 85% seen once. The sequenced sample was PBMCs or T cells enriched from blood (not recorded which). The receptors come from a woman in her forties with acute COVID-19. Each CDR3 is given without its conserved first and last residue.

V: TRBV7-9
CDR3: ASSWYQGTEAF

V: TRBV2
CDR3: ASTYSTGEGETQY

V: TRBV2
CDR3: ASSENLAGDEQY

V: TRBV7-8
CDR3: ASSSGDRQGNQPQH

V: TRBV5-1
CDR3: ASSLPSGSHNEQF

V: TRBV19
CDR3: ASSILWGPTRGLTYEQY

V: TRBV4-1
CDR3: ASSQVDSVNPYEQY

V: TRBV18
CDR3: ASSRRGSSNGEAF

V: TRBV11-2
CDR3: ASSLGPLGGVYEQY

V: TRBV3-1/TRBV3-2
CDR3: ASSQRAGVTGELF

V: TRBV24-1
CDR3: ATSDSSRYGYT

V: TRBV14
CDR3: ASSHSFQETQY

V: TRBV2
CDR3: ASIKGGTGAYEQY

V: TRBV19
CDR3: ASTRTGTSAHNEQF

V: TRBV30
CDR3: AWSVGWGSQVLTDTQY

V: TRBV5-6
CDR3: ASSLVRDRGDYGYT

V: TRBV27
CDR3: ASTQTGNWETQY

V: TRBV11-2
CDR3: ASRGLAGESGEQF

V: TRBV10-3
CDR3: AISEFLQETQY

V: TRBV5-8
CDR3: ASSFGGISGANVLT

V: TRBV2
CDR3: ASSAQRLAKNIQY

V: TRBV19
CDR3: ASSTWTGADGYT

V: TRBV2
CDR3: ASSEAGSTTGELF

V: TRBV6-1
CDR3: ASSEVWGDPDTQY

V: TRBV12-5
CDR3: ASGLTLGQGANSPLH

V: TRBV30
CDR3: AWSSGGNYGYT

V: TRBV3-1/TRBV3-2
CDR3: ASSPPRVGAEQY

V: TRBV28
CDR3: ASRNGQTFTGELF

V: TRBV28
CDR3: ASLRGGAYGYT

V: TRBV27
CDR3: ASSFTPGTSHNEQF

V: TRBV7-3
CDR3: ASSLTGSGRAQGNEQF

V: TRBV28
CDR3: ASNLDSSNQPQH

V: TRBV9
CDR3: ASSVDPVNTEAF

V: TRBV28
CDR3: ASSFPSRGTTYTGELF

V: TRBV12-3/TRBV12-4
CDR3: ASSLGRNEKLF

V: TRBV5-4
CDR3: ASSSPGTGGRNEQF

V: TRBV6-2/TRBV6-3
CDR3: ASSSDRKQSNTQY

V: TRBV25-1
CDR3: ASSLAEASTDTQY

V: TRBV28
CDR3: ASSSVQGAHGYT

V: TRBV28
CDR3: ASSLAGGTGETQY

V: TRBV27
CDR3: ASNTTGLNTEAF

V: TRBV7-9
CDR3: ASSLDRGFYT

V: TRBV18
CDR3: ASSPPGLAGGNTGELF

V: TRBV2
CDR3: ASSEMRSNQPQH

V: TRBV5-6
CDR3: ASSFLDTGELF

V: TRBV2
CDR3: ASRAGGVRVNTEAF